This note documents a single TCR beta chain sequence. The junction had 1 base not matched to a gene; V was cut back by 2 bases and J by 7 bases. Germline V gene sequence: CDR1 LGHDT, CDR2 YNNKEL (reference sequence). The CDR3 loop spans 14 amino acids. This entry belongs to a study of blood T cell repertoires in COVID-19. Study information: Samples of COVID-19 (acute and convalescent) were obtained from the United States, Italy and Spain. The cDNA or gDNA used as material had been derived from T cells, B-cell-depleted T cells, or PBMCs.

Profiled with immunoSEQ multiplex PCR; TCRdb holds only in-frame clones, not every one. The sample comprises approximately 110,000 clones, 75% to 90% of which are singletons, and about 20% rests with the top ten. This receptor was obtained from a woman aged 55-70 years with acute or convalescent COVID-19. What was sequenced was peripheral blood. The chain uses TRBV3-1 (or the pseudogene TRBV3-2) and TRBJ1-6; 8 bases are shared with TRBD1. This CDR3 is CASSQQGANSPLHF. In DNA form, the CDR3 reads TGTGCCAGCAGCCAACAGGGGGCGAATTCACCCCTCCACTTT.